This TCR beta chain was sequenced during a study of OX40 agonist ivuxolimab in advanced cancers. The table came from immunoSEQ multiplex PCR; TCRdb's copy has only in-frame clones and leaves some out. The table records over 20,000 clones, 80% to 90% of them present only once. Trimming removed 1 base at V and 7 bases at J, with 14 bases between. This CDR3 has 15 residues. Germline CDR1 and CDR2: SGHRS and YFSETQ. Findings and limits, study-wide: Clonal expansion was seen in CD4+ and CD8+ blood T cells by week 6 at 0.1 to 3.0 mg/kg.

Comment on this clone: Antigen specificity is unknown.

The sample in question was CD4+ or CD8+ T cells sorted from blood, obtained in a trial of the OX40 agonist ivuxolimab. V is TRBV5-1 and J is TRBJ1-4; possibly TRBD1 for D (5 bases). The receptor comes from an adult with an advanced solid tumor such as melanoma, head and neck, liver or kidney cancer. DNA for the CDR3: TGCGCCAGCAGCTTGAGGGGCAGGGTGGTTGAAAAACTGTTTTTT. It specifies CASSLRGRVVEKLFF. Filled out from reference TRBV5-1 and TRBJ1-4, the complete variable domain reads KAGVTQTPRYLIKTRGQQVTLSCSPISGHRSVSWYQQTPGQGLQFLFEYFSETQRNKGNFPGRFSGRQFSNSRSEMNVSTLELGDSALYLCASSLRGRVVEKLFFGSGTQLSVL.